The next 20 T cell receptor beta chains were all read from a single sample in a study of CD8 T cells in Susac syndrome. It was with random hexamers that roughly 0.45 to 1 ug RNA was reverse transcribed. MiXCR, run by TCRdb on the immunoSEQ multiplex PCR reads, gives a single entry per CDR3 protein. In the table there are fewer than 90,000 distinct CDR3 sequences, approximately 94% of which are singletons. The specimen was CD8+ T cells from PBMCs. All receptors come from a human donor with Susac syndrome.

The rearrangement links TRBV27 to TRBJ2-7; D gene ambiguous. The CDR3 extends over 13 amino acids. The V and J ends lost 5 bases and 5 bases respectively, with 13 bases between them. CDR1 and CDR2 (germline): MNHEY, SMNVEV (reference sequence). The CDR3 protein is CASSIGGLNEQYF. The CDR3 region has the DNA TGTGCCAGCAGTATAGGTGGTTTGAACGAGCAGTACTTC.

Written as DNA, the CDR3 is TGTGCCAGCAGGGCCGGGACAGCCCCCAGAATGAACAATGAGCAGTTCTTC. Translating gives CASRAGTAPRMNNEQFF. The chain couples TRBV2 to TRBJ2-1; TRBD1 aligns across 7 bases. The CDR3 length is 17 residues. The ends lost 6 bases at V and 5 bases at J; junction bases unmatched: 16. CDR1 is SNHLY and CDR2 is FYNNEI in the germline V gene.

V is TRBV7-8 and J is TRBJ1-4, with unresolved D. Germline loops: CDR1 SGHVS, CDR2 FQNEAQ. Trimming shortened V by 1 base and J by 0 bases, and 15 bases separated the two germline ends. This CDR3 has 18 amino acids. The CDR3 reads CASSLGWWGRSTNEKLFF. The CDR3 nucleotides are TGTGCCAGCAGCTTAGGATGGTGGGGTCGGTCAACTAATGAAAAACTGTTTTTT.

This rearrangement joins TRBV4-1 to TRBJ2-7; 7 positions agree with TRBD2. CDR3 length: 15 amino acids. Germline lookup yields CDR1 MGHRA and CDR2 YSYEKL. V dropped 4 bases and J dropped 7; count of bases not matched to a gene: 13. CDR3 in amino acids: CASSLIETKRGEQYF. The CDR3 region has the DNA TGCGCCAGCAGCCTAATTGAAACCAAGCGGGGAGAGCAGTACTTC.

The chain has TRBV7-9 and TRBJ2-1, with 14 bases that match TRBD2. The CDR3 consists of 14 residues. Trimming removed 8 bases from V and 10 bases from J; junction bases left unmatched: 7. The V gene's germline CDR1 is SEHNR and CDR2 FQNEAQ (reference sequence). The CDR3 region is CASLGTSGRGEQFF. The CDR3 DNA reads as TGTGCCAGCCTCGGGACTAGCGGGAGAGGCGAGCAGTTCTTC.

This chain uses TRBV9 with TRBJ1-4; D ambiguous. This CDR3 is built from 14 residues. Germline CDR1 is SGDLS and CDR2 is YYNGEE. The V gene lost 3 bases and the J gene lost 0 bases, with 6 bases spanning the gap. CDR3 sequence: CASSAESTNEKLFF. The CDR3 nucleotides are TGTGCCAGCAGCGCTGAGTCAACTAATGAAAAACTGTTTTTT.

CDR3 bases: TGCAGTGCTAGAGATATGACAGAGTCTAACTATGGCTACACCTTC. Its protein is CSARDMTESNYGYTF. This rearrangement joins TRBV20-1 to TRBJ1-2; D perhaps matches TRBD1 (5 bases). The CDR3 consists of 15 residues. Germline CDR1 DFQATT, CDR2 SNEGSKA (reference sequence). The V end lost 0 bases, the J end lost 0 bases, and 11 bases lay between the germline ends.

The J gene is TRBJ1-2, the V gene TRBV12-5, with 12 bases matching TRBD1. The CDR3 covers 15 residues. In germline, CDR1 is LGHNT, CDR2 FRNRAP. Trimming took 3 bases from V and 4 from J; bases not matched to a gene: 3. The CDR3 protein is CASGFGTGGGYGYTF. The CDR3 DNA is TGTGCTAGTGGTTTCGGGACAGGGGGCGGCTATGGCTACACCTTC. Supplemented by reference TRBV12-5 and TRBJ1-2, the full variable domain reads DARVTQTPRHKVTEMGQEVTMRCQPILGHNTVFWYRQTMMQGLELLAYFRNRAPLDDSGMPKDRFSAEMPDATLATLKIQPSEPRDSAVYFCASGFGTGGGYGYTFGSGTRLTVV.

This sequence joins TRBV9 and TRBJ1-6; no definite D call. There are 16 residues in the CDR3. Per germline, CDR1 SGDLS and CDR2 YYNGEE. V was cut by 0 bases and J by 0 bases, with 7 bases left in between. The CDR3 DNA is TGTGCCAGCAGCGTAGGTGACCTCTCCTATAATTCACCCCTCCACTTT. Translating gives CASSVGDLSYNSPLHF.

This sequence joins TRBV3-1 and TRBJ2-1; weak D call: TRBD1 (6 bases). Looked up from germline, CDR1 is LGHDT and CDR2 is YNNKEL (reference sequence). V lost 1 base and J lost 5, with 12 bases in between. The CDR3 has 15 amino acids. The CDR3 is CASSQGVQGDNEQFF. As DNA, the CDR3 is TGTGCCAGCAGCCAAGGCGTACAGGGCGACAATGAGCAGTTCTTC.

The chain links TRBV12-3 or TRBV12-4 to TRBJ2-3, with D perhaps matching TRBD1 or TRBD2 (5 bases each). With 6 bases removed from V and 2 bases from J, the gap between germline ends came to 12 bases. This CDR3 is 14 amino acids long. The CDR3 loop is CASSPGQSTDTQYF. In DNA form, the CDR3 reads TGTGCCAGCAGCCCGGGGCAGTCCACAGATACGCAGTATTTT.

This clonotype was seen only once. V usage is TRBV20-1 and J usage is TRBJ2-1, with 12 bases lining up with TRBD2. The length of the CDR3 is 15 residues. Unmatched junction bases numbered 9, after V lost 6 bases and J lost 6 bases. CDR1 is DFQATT, CDR2 SNEGSKA, per germline (reference sequence). The chain's CDR3 is CSAKWGLAGFNEQFF. Here the CDR3 DNA reads TGCAGTGCAAAGTGGGGACTAGCGGGCTTCAATGAGCAGTTCTTC.

V is TRBV20-1 and J is TRBJ1-2; TRBD1 might be the D (6 bases). Germline-derived CDR1 and CDR2 are DFQATT and SNEGSKA (reference sequence). This CDR3 is 15 amino acids long. The germline V and J ends were trimmed by 6 bases and 3 bases, with 20 bases remaining between them. CDR3: CSARFVGQLDYGYTF. CDR3 bases: TGCAGTGCCCGGTTCGTCGGACAGCTGGACTATGGCTACACCTTC.

The chain carries TRBV30 and TRBJ1-5; TRBD1 matches at 9 bases. V gave up 2 bases and J gave up 6 bases; unmatched junction bases: 8. From germline, CDR1 is GTSNPN and CDR2 SVGIG (reference sequence). The CDR3 spans 15 residues. The CDR3 reads CAWSKEQGASQPQHF. The CDR3, as DNA: TGTGCCTGGAGTAAAGAACAGGGGGCTTCTCAGCCCCAGCATTTT.

The chain employs TRBV6-2 or TRBV6-3 and TRBJ2-7; 8 nucleotides match TRBD1. Germline values: CDR1 MNHEY, CDR2 SVGEGT. The CDR3 runs to 14 residues. Trimming at V came to 4 bases and at J to 0 bases, leaving 2 bases not matched to a gene. The CDR3 DNA follows: TGTGCCAGCAGTTGGACAGGGATCTCCTACGAGCAGTACTTC. Translation: CASSWTGISYEQYF.

The rearrangement uses TRBV19 and TRBJ1-5; TRBD1 matches at 10 bases. Losses at the gene ends were 9 bases for V and 0 bases for J; bases not matched to a gene: 11. CDR1 is LNHDA, CDR2 SQIVND, per germline (reference sequence). The CDR3 totals 17 residues. Written as DNA, the CDR3 is TGTGCCAGCACCCGGACAGGGGGACGGTATAGCAATCAGCCCCAGCATTTT. Translating gives CASTRTGGRYSNQPQHF.

The genes are TRBV20-1 and TRBJ2-7, with unresolved D. V lost 1 base and J 4 bases, leaving 5 bases between the germline ends. This CDR3 is built from 11 residues. Germline CDR1 and CDR2: DFQATT and SNEGSKA (reference sequence). CDR3 DNA sequence: TGCAGTGCTAGAGGAGTGTACGAGCAGTACTTC. This gives the protein CSARGVYEQYF.

The chain employs TRBV10-3 and TRBJ2-1; D might be TRBD2 (5 bases). Trimming took 3 bases from V and 6 from J, leaving 6 bases between them. The germline V gene has CDR1 ENHRY and CDR2 SYGVKD. The CDR3 runs to 12 residues. The CDR3 reads CAISEGGNEQFF. CDR3 in DNA: TGTGCCATCAGTGAAGGAGGCAATGAGCAGTTCTTC.

This chain links TRBV25-1 with TRBJ2-3, with D possibly being TRBD1 or TRBD2 (6 bases each). Germline CDR1 reads MGHDK; CDR2 reads SYGVNS. The CDR3 length is 15 residues. Between the trimmed V and J ends, which lost 1 base and 5 bases, there was a span of 13 bases. Written as DNA, the CDR3 is TGTGCCAGCAGTGAATCGTCGGGGGCCCAAGATACGCAGTATTTT. Amino acid sequence: CASSESSGAQDTQYF.

The chain employs TRBV6-5 and TRBJ2-1; 7 nucleotides line up with TRBD1. With 0 bases clipped from V and 4 bases from J, the junction kept 9 bases outside the gene matches. Germline CDR1 and CDR2: MNHEY and SVGAGI. The CDR3 runs to 17 residues. The CDR3, as DNA: TGTGCCAGCAGTTACTCCCTCGACAGGGTGGGTTACAATGAGCAGTTCTTC. Protein product: CASSYSLDRVGYNEQFF.